This TCR beta chain came from a study of cytomegalovirus exposure and HLA in healthy donors. Between the trimmed V and J ends, which lost 6 bases and 8 bases, there was a span of 16 bases. CDR3 length equals 13 residues. Germline V lookup: CDR1 MNHEY, CDR2 SVGAGI. Both 60 Vbeta primers and 13 Jbeta primers went into the PCR. In the source study's methods: Some 11 million of the 80 million or so unique TCR beta chains counted in a later analysis were shared. Libraries were prepared by immunoSEQ multiplex PCR; TCRdb keeps only in-frame clonotypes and omits some of them. V and J calls and clone size come straight from that table; D and trimming were deduced from the DNA. The sample holds tens of thousands of clones, about 66% seen once. Study findings and constraints: Several top significant clusters appeared, in a later analysis, to be linked to common viral pathogens.

In regard to this clone: Its antigen is undetermined.

The sequenced sample was PBMCs. The sequence was obtained from a woman in her fifties or sixties in good health and CMV-seropositive. The genes are TRBV6-5 and TRBJ1-1; TRBD1 is a possible D gene (5 bases). CDR3 region: CASSTAPNREAFF. The CDR3 DNA sequence: TGTGCCAGCAGCACAGCCCCTAACAGGGAAGCTTTCTTT.